This T cell receptor (beta chain) is drawn from a study of metastatic and nonmetastatic thyroid tumors. Study as a whole: Where malignant and benign thyroid patients were concerned, repertoires were compared across blood and tumor or nodule tissue.

All patients were treatment-naive before thyroid surgery. In the original analysis: What underpinned the distant-metastasis classifier for papillary thyroid cancer was the set of CDR3 differences across clinicopathological groups. TCRdb used MiXCR to call clones anew from the PCR reads. The V and J calls were not made by the authors but by TCRdb's processing. The top ten hold 6% of the sample, which has tens of thousands of clones, roughly 24% seen once. There are many counts of this clone. The clonotype originates from a female donor with papillary thyroid cancer or a benign thyroid nodule (not recorded which). Some clones in this sample may be carry-over from other donors' samples. The sample was blood.

The CDR3 nucleotides are TGCAGTGCCTCCCTAGCGGGAGGTAATGAGCAGTTCTTC. It is translated as CSASLAGGNEQFF. V and J are TRBV20-1 and TRBJ2-1, with 11 bases identical to TRBD2. CDR3 size: 13 residues. The ends lost 6 bases at V and 7 bases at J; junction bases unmatched: 5. In germline, CDR1 is DFQATT, CDR2 SNEGSKA (reference sequence).